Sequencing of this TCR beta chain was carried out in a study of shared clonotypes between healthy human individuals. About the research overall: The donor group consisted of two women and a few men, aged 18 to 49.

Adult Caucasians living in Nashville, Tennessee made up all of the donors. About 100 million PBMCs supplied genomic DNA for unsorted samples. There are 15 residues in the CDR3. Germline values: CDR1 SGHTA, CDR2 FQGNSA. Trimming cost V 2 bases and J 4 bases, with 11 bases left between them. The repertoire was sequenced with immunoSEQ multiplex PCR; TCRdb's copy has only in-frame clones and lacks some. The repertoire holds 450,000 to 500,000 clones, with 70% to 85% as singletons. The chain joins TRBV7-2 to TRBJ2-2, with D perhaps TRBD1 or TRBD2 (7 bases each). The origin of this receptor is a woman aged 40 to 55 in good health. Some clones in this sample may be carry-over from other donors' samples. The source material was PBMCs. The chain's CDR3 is CASSLSRGGTGELFF. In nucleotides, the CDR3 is TGTGCCAGCAGCTTATCCAGGGGGGGCACCGGGGAGCTGTTTTTT.